This paragraph covers one TCR beta chain sequence. As yet, its antigen is unknown. Original data processing: Filtering differed for immunoSEQ, which gave only junction sequences without quality scores. Sequenced by immunoSEQ multiplex PCR; TCRdb stores in-frame clones only, minus some. The D gene and trimming were derived from the DNA, and the V and J assignments and clone size from that table. The profile shows 2 million to 2.5 million clones, approximately 94% of them singletons. CD45RA+ naive and CD45RA-negative memory subsets were separated from CD4+ cells. This sample was taken from a study of shared clonotypes between healthy human individuals. Study-level background: A donor's plate count was three for CD4 naive and three for CD4 memory; CD8 naive had two and CD8 memory one.

CDR3 length: 16 residues. V lost 0 bases, J lost 0 bases, and 10 bases lay in between. The germline V gene has CDR1 KGHSH and CDR2 LQKENI. Overall study findings and caveats: Sharing across four donors was highest in naive CD4 (roughly 5%) and lowest in memory CD8 (approximately 0.4%).

The chain combines TRBV18 with TRBJ2-3; D is tentatively TRBD1 or TRBD2 (6 bases each). This receptor was identified in a young man in good health. Sequenced material: naive CD4+ T cells sorted from blood. Subset denoted: CD45RA+ positively selected. CDR3 in amino acids: CASSPPGGLSTDTQYF. The CDR3 region has the DNA TGTGCCAGCTCACCACCGGGGGGCCTAAGCACAGATACGCAGTATTTT.